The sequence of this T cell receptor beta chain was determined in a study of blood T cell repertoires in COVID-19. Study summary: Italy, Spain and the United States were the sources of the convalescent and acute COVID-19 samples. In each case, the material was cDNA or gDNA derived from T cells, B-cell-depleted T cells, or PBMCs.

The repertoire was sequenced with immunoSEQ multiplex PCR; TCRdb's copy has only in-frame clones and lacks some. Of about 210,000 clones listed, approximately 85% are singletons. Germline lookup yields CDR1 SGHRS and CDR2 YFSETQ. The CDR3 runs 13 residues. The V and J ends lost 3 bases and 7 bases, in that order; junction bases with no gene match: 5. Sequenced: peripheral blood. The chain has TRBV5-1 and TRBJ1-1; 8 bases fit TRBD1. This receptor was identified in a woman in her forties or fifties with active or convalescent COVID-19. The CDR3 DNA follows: TGCGCCAGCAGCTCCTCCGGACAGGGTGAAGCTTTCTTT. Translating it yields CASSSSGQGEAFF.